Below are 27 T cell receptor beta chains sequenced from a single sample in a study of T-cell memory formation after mild COVID-19. Using its own MiXCR run on the 5' RACE reads, TCRdb lists one record per CDR3 protein. The sample carries fewer than 110,000 distinct CDR3 sequences, about an eighth recorded once. Material for sequencing was PBMCs or a T cell subset sorted from them (not recorded which). These receptor sequences come from a man younger than 30 who had mild COVID-19 (a few samples of this study predate the infection). Cell type and time point are not known.

Only a few counts were recorded for this clonotype. This chain links TRBV20-1 with TRBJ2-1, with TRBD2 matching 9 bases. The germline V gene has CDR1 DFQATT and CDR2 SNEGSKA (reference sequence). The CDR3 contains 13 residues. Trimming at V came to 4 bases and at J to 6 bases, leaving 4 bases not matched to a gene. The CDR3 DNA reads as TGCAGTGCTATGGCGGGGGGGCGCAATGAGCAGTTCTTC. Translation gives CSAMAGGRNEQFF.

With respect to this clonotype: At one boundary the junction diverges from the germline segment, which might be a read error. The genes are TRBV5-6 and TRBJ2-2; D unresolved. The CDR3 is 11 amino acids. The V gene's germline CDR1 is SGHDT and CDR2 YYEEEE. This CDR3 is CSSSLAGELFF. The CDR3 nucleotides are TGTTCCAGCAGCCTTGCCGGGGAGCTGTTTTTT.

The sample holds many counts of this clonotype. This chain connects TRBV6-4 to TRBJ2-2, with D maybe TRBD1 (5 bases). The germline V gene has CDR1 MRHNA and CDR2 SNTAGT. The CDR3 is 13 residues long. Trimming pared 4 bases from V and 2 bases from J, leaving 5 bases between. CDR3 nucleotides: TGTGCCAGCAGTGGGACAAACACCGGGGAGCTGTTTTTT. This codes for CASSGTNTGELFF.

This clonotype was picked up a small number of times. The chain recombines TRBV5-1 with TRBJ1-5; D unresolved. The V and J ends lost 2 bases and 3 bases respectively, with 6 bases between them. Per the germline V gene, CDR1 is SGHRS and CDR2 is YFSETQ. The CDR3 runs to 13 residues. Written as DNA, the CDR3 is TGCGCCAGCAGCTTAGGGTACAATCAGCCCCAGCATTTT. It yields the protein CASSLGYNQPQHF.

This clonotype has more than one count but fewer than ten. J is TRBJ2-7 and V is TRBV7-9, with D possibly TRBD1 on 5 matching bases. The CDR3 is 13 amino acids. The V gene's germline CDR1 is SEHNR and CDR2 FQNEAQ (reference sequence). Trimming took 8 bases from V and 0 from J, leaving 11 bases between them. The CDR3 region is CASGTTVSYEQYF. CDR3 nucleotides: TGTGCCAGCGGAACGACAGTCTCCTACGAGCAGTACTTC.

The chain combines TRBV20-1 with TRBJ1-1; D may be TRBD1 (5 bases). This CDR3 is built from 16 residues. The V gene's germline CDR1 is DFQATT and CDR2 SNEGSKA (reference sequence). Trimming removed 0 bases from V and 3 bases from J, with 17 bases in between. This CDR3 reads CSARDRGASGYTEAFF. The CDR3 DNA sequence: TGCAGTGCTAGAGATCGCGGGGCCTCTGGGTACACTGAAGCTTTCTTT.

V is TRBV12-3 or TRBV12-4 and J is TRBJ1-2; 10 bases align to TRBD1. J gave up 7 bases and V 5 bases, and 4 bases lay outside the gene matches. This CDR3 is built from 13 residues. CDR3 nucleotide sequence: TGTGCCAGCAGTCGGACAGGGGGTGTTGGCTACACCTTC. Its translation: CASSRTGGVGYTF.

This clonotype has more than one count but fewer than ten. The V call is TRBV4-3, the J call TRBJ1-1; the match to TRBD1 covers 8 bases. This CDR3 is built from 15 residues. Trimming cost V 0 bases and J 4 bases; bases outside gene matches: 4. Germline V lookup: CDR1 LGHNA, CDR2 YSLEER. The CDR3 sequence is CASSQDGQGSTEAFF. The CDR3 nucleotides read TGCGCCAGCAGCCAAGACGGACAGGGCAGCACTGAAGCTTTCTTT.

This clonotype turned up a few times. V is TRBV7-2 and J is TRBJ2-3, with 9 bases identical to TRBD2. V was clipped by 4 bases and J by 1 base; unmatched bases: 6. The V gene's germline CDR1 is SGHTA and CDR2 FQGNSA. The length of the CDR3 is 16 residues. This chain's CDR3 is CASSSYAGGGTDTQYF. The DNA for the CDR3 is TGTGCCAGCAGCTCTTACGCGGGGGGGGGCACAGATACGCAGTATTTT. The full variable domain, with the rest looked up from reference TRBV7-2 and TRBJ2-3, is GAGVSQSPSNKVTEKGKDVELRCDPISGHTALYWYRQSLGQGLEFLIYFQGNSAPDKSGLPSDRFSAERTGGSVSTLTIQRTQQEDSAVYLCASSSYAGGGTDTQYFGPGTRLTVL.

The chain uses TRBV6-5 and TRBJ1-2; tentatively, D is TRBD1 (6 bases). Per germline, CDR1 MNHEY and CDR2 SVGAGI. The CDR3 runs to 16 residues. With 5 bases removed from V and 6 bases from J, the gap between germline ends came to 22 bases. In nucleotides, the CDR3 is TGTGCCAGCAGTAAAAGGGGGACGCGGCCATCTGATGGCTACACCTTC. It is translated as CASSKRGTRPSDGYTF.

DNA of the CDR3: TGTGCCAGTAGTATAGTCCAGGGAGAGTGGAATGAGCAGTTCTTC. It codes for CASSIVQGEWNEQFF. The chain links TRBV19 to TRBJ2-1; D is tentatively TRBD1 or TRBD2 (5 bases each). V dropped 1 base and J dropped 7 bases, with 14 bases sitting between them. This CDR3 spans 15 amino acids. Germline V CDR1 and CDR2: LNHDA, SQIVND (reference sequence).

The table lists this clonotype with many counts. This rearrangement joins TRBV29-1 to TRBJ2-7; the D is unclear. The length of the CDR3 is 12 residues. V was trimmed by 1 base and J by 3 bases, leaving 7 bases between them. Germline CDR1 and CDR2: SQVTM and ANQGSEA. The CDR3 region has the DNA TGCAGCGTTGAAGTAGCCGACTACGAGCAGTACTTC. Its translation: CSVEVADYEQYF.

The chain recombines TRBV15 with TRBJ2-3, with 8 bases that match TRBD2. CDR1 is LNHNV and CDR2 is YYDKDF in the germline V gene (reference sequence). The CDR3 extends over 17 amino acids. V shed 0 bases, J shed 1 base, and the junction held 6 bases outside the gene matches. CDR3 residues: CATSRDGILAGTDTQYF. The CDR3 DNA follows: TGTGCCACCAGCAGAGATGGGATACTAGCGGGCACAGATACGCAGTATTTT.

The chain couples TRBV7-2 to TRBJ2-5; tentatively, D is TRBD1 or TRBD2 (5 bases each). The CDR3 consists of 15 residues. Per the germline V gene, CDR1 is SGHTA and CDR2 is FQGNSA. The V gene lost 1 base and the J gene lost 4 bases, with 13 bases spanning the gap. Here the CDR3 DNA reads TGTGCCAGCAGCTTAGTGGGGGTCGCGGGAGAGACCCAGTACTTC. This gives the protein CASSLVGVAGETQYF.

This clonotype was observed a few times. The gene calls are TRBV6-2 or TRBV6-3 and TRBJ1-3, with a tentative D call TRBD1 (5 bases). The V gene's germline CDR1 is MNHEY and CDR2 SVGEGT. CDR3 length equals 14 residues. The V end lost 8 bases, the J end lost 0 bases, and 11 bases lay between the germline ends. The CDR3 nucleotides read TGTGCCAGCGGGGACGGGGCCTCTGGAAACACCATATATTTT. Its protein is CASGDGASGNTIYF.

This clonotype was found a few times. The chain is built from TRBV20-1 and TRBJ2-2, with D possibly being TRBD1 (5 bases). The CDR3 is 12 residues long. CDR1 is DFQATT and CDR2 is SNEGSKA in the germline V gene (reference sequence). V lost 0 bases and J lost 6, with 5 bases in between. The CDR3 nucleotides read TGCAGTGCTAGAGAAGGGGCCGGGGAGCTGTTTTTT. Translating it yields CSAREGAGELFF.

This clonotype was counted between two and nine times. CDR3: CASSLAGTGEETQYF. The CDR3 DNA follows: TGTGCCAGCAGCTTAGCCGGGACAGGGGAAGAGACCCAGTACTTC. The chain employs TRBV7-8 and TRBJ2-5; 10 bases match TRBD1. This CDR3 region has 15 residues. CDR1 is SGHVS and CDR2 is FQNEAQ in the germline V gene. Trimming at V came to 0 bases and at J to 3 bases, leaving 1 base not matched to a gene. Drawing the rest from reference TRBV7-8 and TRBJ2-5, the complete variable domain is GAGVSQSPRYKVAKRGQDVALRCDPISGHVSLFWYQQALGQGPEFLTYFQNEAQLDKSGLPSDRFFAERPEGSVSTLKIQRTQQEDSAVYLCASSLAGTGEETQYFGPGTRLLVL.

This clonotype has just a few counts. The genes are TRBV29-1 and TRBJ2-3, with D possibly matching TRBD2 (5 bases). This CDR3 region has 13 residues. The V and J ends lost 7 bases and 2 bases respectively, with 13 bases between them. Germline CDR1 is SQVTM and CDR2 is ANQGSEA. CDR3 nucleotide sequence: TGCAGCGCCGTGAGGGCCACCACAGATACGCAGTATTTT. This encodes CSAVRATTDTQYF.

Here the CDR3 DNA reads TGCGCCAGCAGCCCATACACTAGTGTGGAGACCCAGTACTTC. It yields the protein CASSPYTSVETQYF. This chain links TRBV4-1 with TRBJ2-5; D may be TRBD2 (5 bases). The CDR3 is 14 amino acids. CDR1 MGHRA and CDR2 YSYEKL come from the germline V gene. V lost 4 bases, J lost 5 bases, and 14 bases lay in between.

In this sample, this clonotype turned up a few times. The V and J genes are TRBV6-2 or TRBV6-3 and TRBJ1-2; TRBD1 might be the D (5 bases). V dropped 7 bases and J dropped 4 bases, with 10 bases sitting between them. Germline CDR1 reads MNHEY; CDR2 reads SVGEGT. There are 12 residues in the CDR3. DNA for the CDR3: TGTGCCAGCACCTCAGGGATCTATGGCTACACCTTC. Amino acids: CASTSGIYGYTF.

The chain uses TRBV4-1 and TRBJ1-5, with 7 bases identical to TRBD1. CDR3 length: 16 residues. Per germline, CDR1 MGHRA and CDR2 YSYEKL. J lost 0 bases, V lost 1 base, and 3 bases had no gene match. This CDR3 is CASSQVGGVSNQPQHF. DNA for the CDR3: TGCGCCAGCAGCCAAGTAGGGGGCGTTAGCAATCAGCCCCAGCATTTT.

Only a few counts were recorded for this clonotype. The V call is TRBV12-3 or TRBV12-4, the J call TRBJ2-5, with D perhaps matching TRBD1 (5 bases). The V end was cut by 7 bases, the J end by 5 bases, with 14 bases between. The CDR3 runs 13 residues. CDR3 coding DNA: TGTGCCAGCATCAGGGTGGTCGGCGAGACCCAGTACTTC. It codes for CASIRVVGETQYF.

This chain links TRBV10-3 with TRBJ2-3, with D tentatively TRBD2 (6 bases). Germline V gene lookup returns CDR1 ENHRY and CDR2 SYGVKD. This CDR3 is built from 14 residues. V dropped 8 bases and J dropped 4 bases, with 16 bases sitting between them. Here the CDR3 reads CAIRGSRRSDTQYF. The CDR3, as DNA: TGTGCCATCCGGGGGAGCCGGCGGTCAGATACGCAGTATTTT.

This clonotype was seen at least ten times. The chain combines TRBV7-2 with TRBJ2-1; D could derive from TRBD1 or TRBD2 (6 bases each). V was cut by 0 bases and J by 4 bases, with 10 bases left in between. CDR1 and CDR2 from the germline V gene are SGHTA and FQGNSA. The CDR3 sequence is 15 residues long. The DNA of the CDR3 is TGTGCCAGCAGCTTAGCCGGGGGCCCTTACAATGAGCAGTTCTTC. It yields the protein CASSLAGGPYNEQFF.

Only one count was recorded for this clonotype. The gene calls are TRBV7-8 and TRBJ2-3, with 9 bases lining up with TRBD1. V lost 5 bases to trimming and J lost 2 bases; unmatched junction nucleotides: 11. The germline gives CDR1 SGHVS, CDR2 FQNEAQ. The CDR3 is 17 amino acids. In DNA, the CDR3 is TGTGCCAGCAGCAGACGCTCCGGGACAGGGCCCACAGATACGCAGTATTTT. It codes for CASSRRSGTGPTDTQYF.

This clonotype was found a few times. This sequence joins TRBV12-3 or TRBV12-4 and TRBJ2-5; 10 bases line up with TRBD2. V shed 5 bases, J shed 0 bases, and the junction held 6 bases outside the gene matches. The CDR3 extends over 16 amino acids. The CDR3 coding sequence is TGTGCCAGCAGTAGAGAGCGGGGGGGATACCAAGAGACCCAGTACTTC. Translated: CASSRERGGYQETQYF.

There are many counts of this clonotype. The V and J genes are TRBV5-1 and TRBJ2-3; TRBD1 matches at 8 bases. Germline CDR1 reads SGHRS; CDR2 reads YFSETQ. The CDR3 length is 15 residues. The V gene end was trimmed by 4 bases and the J gene end by 1 base; junction bases not matched to a gene: 5. The CDR3 loop is CASSEDRVRTDTQYF. Here the CDR3 DNA reads TGCGCCAGCAGCGAGGACAGGGTGCGCACAGATACGCAGTATTTT.